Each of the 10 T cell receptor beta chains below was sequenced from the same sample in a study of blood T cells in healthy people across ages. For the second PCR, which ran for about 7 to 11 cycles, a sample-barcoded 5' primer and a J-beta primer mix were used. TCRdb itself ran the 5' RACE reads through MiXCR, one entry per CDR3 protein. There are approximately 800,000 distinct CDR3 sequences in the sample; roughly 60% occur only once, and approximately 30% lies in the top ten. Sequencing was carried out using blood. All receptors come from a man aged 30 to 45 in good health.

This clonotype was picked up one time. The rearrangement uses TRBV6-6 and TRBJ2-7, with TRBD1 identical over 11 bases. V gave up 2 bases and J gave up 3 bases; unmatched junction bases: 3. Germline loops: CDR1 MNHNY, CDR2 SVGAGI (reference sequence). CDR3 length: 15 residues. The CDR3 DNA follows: TGTGCCAGCAGTTACGGACAGGGGGCGGACTACGAGCAGTACTTC. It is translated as CASSYGQGADYEQYF.

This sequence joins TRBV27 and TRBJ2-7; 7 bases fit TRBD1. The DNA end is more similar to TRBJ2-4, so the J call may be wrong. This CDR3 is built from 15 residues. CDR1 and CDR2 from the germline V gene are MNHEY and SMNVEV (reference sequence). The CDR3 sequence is CASSLKLGTENIQYF. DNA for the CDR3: TGTGCCAGCAGTTTAAAACTCGGGACAGAAAACATTCAGTACTTC.

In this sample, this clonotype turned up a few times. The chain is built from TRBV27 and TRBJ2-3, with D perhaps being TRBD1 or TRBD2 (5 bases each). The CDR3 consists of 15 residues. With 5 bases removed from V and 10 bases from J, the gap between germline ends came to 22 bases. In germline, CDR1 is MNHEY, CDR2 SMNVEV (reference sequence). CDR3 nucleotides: TGTGCCAGCAGTCCACGGGACCCCTTATACGCAGCGCAGTATTTT. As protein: CASSPRDPLYAAQYF.

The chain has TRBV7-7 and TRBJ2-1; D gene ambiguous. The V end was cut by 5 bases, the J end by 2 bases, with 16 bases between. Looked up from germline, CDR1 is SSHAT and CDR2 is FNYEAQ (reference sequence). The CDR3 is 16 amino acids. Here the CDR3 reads CASSPYLSETYNEQFF. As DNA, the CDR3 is TGTGCCAGCAGCCCCTATCTTTCAGAGACCTACAATGAGCAGTTCTTC. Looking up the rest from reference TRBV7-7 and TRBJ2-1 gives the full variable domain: GAGVSQSPRYKVTKRGQDVTLRCDPISSHATLYWYQQALGQGPEFLTYFNYEAQPDKSGLPSDRFSAERPEGSISTLTIQRTEQRDSAMYRCASSPYLSETYNEQFFGPGTRLTVL.

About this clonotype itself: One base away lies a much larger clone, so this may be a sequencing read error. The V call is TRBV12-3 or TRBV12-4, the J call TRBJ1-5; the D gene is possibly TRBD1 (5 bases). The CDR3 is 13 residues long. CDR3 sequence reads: CASSPGKGQPQDF. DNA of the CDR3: TGTGCCAGCAGCCCCGGGAAGGGGCAGCCCCAGGATTTT.

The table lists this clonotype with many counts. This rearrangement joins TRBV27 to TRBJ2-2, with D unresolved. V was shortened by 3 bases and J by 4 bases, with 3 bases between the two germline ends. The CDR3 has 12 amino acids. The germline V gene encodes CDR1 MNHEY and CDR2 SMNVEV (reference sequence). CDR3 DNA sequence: TGTGCCAGCAGTTTGGGCACCGGGGAGCTGTTTTTT. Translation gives CASSLGTGELFF.

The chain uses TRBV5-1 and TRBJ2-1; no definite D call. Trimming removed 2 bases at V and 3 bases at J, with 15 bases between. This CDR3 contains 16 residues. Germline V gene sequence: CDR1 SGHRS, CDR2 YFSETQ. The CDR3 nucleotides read TGCGCCAGCAGCTTCGCCCGGACGCTGCGCTACAATGAGCAGTTCTTC. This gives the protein CASSFARTLRYNEQFF.

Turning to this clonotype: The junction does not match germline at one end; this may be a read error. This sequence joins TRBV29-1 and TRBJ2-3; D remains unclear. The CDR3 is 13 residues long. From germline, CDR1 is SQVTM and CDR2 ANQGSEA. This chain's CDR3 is CSVAHLITDTRYF. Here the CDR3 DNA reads TGCAGCGTTGCGCACCTCATCACAGATACGCGGTATTTT.

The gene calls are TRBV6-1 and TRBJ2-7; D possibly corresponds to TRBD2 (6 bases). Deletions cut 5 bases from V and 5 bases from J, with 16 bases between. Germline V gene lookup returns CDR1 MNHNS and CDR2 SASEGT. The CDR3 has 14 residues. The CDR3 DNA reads TGTGCCAGCAGTCCTAGCGCAGGGCTCCACGAGCAGTACTTC. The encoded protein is CASSPSAGLHEQYF.

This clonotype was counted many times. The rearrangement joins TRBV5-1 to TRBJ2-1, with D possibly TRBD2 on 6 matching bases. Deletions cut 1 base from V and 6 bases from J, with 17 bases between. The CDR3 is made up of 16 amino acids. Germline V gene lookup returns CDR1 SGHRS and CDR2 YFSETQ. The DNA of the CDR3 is TGCGCCAGCAGCTTGATGGCGGGGAGCCCCTCCAATGAGCAGTTCTTC. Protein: CASSLMAGSPSNEQFF.